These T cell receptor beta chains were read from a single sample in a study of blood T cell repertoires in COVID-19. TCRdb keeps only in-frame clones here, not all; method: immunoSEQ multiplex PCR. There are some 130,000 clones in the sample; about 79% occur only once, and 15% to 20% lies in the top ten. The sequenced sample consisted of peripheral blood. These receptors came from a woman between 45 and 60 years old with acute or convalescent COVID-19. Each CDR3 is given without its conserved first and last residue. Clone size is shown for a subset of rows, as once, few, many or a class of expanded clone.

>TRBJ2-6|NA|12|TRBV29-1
SVEGRSGANVLT
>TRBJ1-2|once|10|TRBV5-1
ASSRTGDGYT
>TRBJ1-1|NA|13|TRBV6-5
ASSYARGGNTEAF
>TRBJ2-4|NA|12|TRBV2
ASSGQGAKNIQY
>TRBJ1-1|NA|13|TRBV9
ASSAMTGIGTEAF
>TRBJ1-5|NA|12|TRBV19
ASSNRESNQPQH
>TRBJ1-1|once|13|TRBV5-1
ASSAVPGGNTEAF
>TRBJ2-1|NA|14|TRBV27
ASSPTSIPHYNEQF
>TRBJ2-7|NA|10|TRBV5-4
ASSFTSGEQY
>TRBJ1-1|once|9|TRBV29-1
SALKNTEAF
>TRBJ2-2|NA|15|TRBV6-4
ASSDSSERGGPGELF
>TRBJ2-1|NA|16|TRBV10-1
ASSDPGPGTTSYNEQF
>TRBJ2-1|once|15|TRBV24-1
ATSDHRGGEARNEQF
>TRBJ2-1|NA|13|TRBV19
ASSPQGNPYNEQF
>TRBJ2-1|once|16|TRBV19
ASSTIPLLAGKNNEQF
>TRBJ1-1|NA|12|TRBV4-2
ASSQAQKNTEAF
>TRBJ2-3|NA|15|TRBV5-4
ASSAGGTGVSTDTQY
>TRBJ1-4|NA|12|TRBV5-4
ASSPGTAPEKLF
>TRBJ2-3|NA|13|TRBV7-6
ASSLAAGLADTQY
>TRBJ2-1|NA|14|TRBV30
AWSVNLLAGVNEQF
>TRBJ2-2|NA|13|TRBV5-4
ASSFPVPRAGELF
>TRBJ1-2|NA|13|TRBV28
ASSPRDRNSYGYT
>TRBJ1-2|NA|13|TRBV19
ASSTRDRTNYGYT
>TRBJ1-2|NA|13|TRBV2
ASSVSGQGVYGYT
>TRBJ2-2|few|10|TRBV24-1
ATSDSTGELF
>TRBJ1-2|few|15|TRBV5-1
ASSSGLATGDGEGYT
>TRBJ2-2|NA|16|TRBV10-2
ASSIVTSGGVVTGELF
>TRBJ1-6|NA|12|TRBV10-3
AIRGDRSNSPLH
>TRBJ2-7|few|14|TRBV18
ASSPTIERSGYEQY
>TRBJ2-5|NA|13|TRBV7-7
ASSPGTGRTETQY
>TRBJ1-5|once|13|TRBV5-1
ASSLDGEVNQPQH
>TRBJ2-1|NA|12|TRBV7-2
ASKIAGGPNEQF
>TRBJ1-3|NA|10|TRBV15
ATARAGNTIY
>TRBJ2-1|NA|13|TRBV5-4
ASSTGTGAGNEQF
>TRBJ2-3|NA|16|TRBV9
ASSVAIAGQGVLDTQY